This T cell receptor beta chain was captured by sequencing in a study of shared clonotypes between healthy human individuals. General study findings and limits: Limited genetic and exposure-history diversity came from having few donors. Non-shared clonotypes had lower generation probabilities than those shared by all four donors.

Sequencing was performed with immunoSEQ multiplex PCR; in TCRdb, only in-frame clones are kept and a portion is missing. The profile shows some 2.3 million clones, 85% to 95% of them singletons. Germline loops: CDR1 SGHRS, CDR2 YFSETQ. V dropped 0 bases and J dropped 4 bases, with 7 bases sitting between them. This CDR3 region has 13 residues. As for this clone: As yet, its antigen is unknown.

The source is a young man in good health. Some clones in this sample may be carry-over from other donors' samples. This chain links TRBV5-1 with TRBJ1-1, with D maybe TRBD1 (6 bases). Sequencing was done on a sample of naive CD4+ T cells from PBMCs. Noted subset: CD45RA+ positively selected. The CDR3 here is CASSLAGATEAFF. In DNA, the CDR3 is TGCGCCAGCAGCTTGGCAGGGGCCACTGAAGCTTTCTTT.